This T cell receptor (beta chain) was profiled in a study of T cells expressing NK-cell markers. Study background: Seven donors tested HCMV-seropositive and one tested seronegative among the eight sequenced. General observations from the study: In more than five donors, dominant CD3+CD56+NKG2C+ clonotypes ranked among the top 10 CD8+ clonotypes.

Reanalyzing the 5' RACE reads, TCRdb keeps one entry per CDR3 protein, without DNA. This sample contains some 150,000 distinct CDR3 sequences. A word on this clonotype: Its antigen is unknown.

Sequencing input: blood T cells: a sorted CD56 or NKG2C T cell subset, CD4+ or CD8+ T cells, or bulk PBMC T cells (not recorded which). This receptor was obtained from a man younger than 35 in good health.

CDR3: CASSFFEGQPNTEAFF. The chain links TRBV13 to TRBJ1-1. The CDR3 is made up of 16 amino acids. Germline CDR1 PRHDT, CDR2 FYEKMQ (reference sequence).